This TCR beta chain emerged from a study of siplizumab effects on memory and regulatory T cells. The data were produced by immunoSEQ multiplex PCR, yet TCRdb's version contains in-frame clones alone and is incomplete. The sample includes tens of thousands of clones, roughly 96% of them seen just once. Whole-study results and caveats: It seemed that naive T cells were more diverse than memory cells and were major contributors to the alloresponse.

The CDR3 covers 14 residues. Germline values: CDR1 SGHTA, CDR2 FQGNSA. Trimming took 0 bases from V and 5 from J, leaving 9 bases between them. Donor pairs, a few in total, had unstimulated naive, memory, effector memory and TEMRA subsets sequenced. In regard to this clone: Its antigen is as yet unknown.

This TCR came from a human donor in good health. Sequencing was done on a sample of naive CD4+ T cells sorted from blood. The rearrangement joins TRBV7-2 to TRBJ2-3; D may be TRBD2 (6 bases). The CDR3 bases are TGTGCCAGCAGCTTAGCGCTAGCGTTAGATACGCAGTATTTT. Translating it yields CASSLALALDTQYF.